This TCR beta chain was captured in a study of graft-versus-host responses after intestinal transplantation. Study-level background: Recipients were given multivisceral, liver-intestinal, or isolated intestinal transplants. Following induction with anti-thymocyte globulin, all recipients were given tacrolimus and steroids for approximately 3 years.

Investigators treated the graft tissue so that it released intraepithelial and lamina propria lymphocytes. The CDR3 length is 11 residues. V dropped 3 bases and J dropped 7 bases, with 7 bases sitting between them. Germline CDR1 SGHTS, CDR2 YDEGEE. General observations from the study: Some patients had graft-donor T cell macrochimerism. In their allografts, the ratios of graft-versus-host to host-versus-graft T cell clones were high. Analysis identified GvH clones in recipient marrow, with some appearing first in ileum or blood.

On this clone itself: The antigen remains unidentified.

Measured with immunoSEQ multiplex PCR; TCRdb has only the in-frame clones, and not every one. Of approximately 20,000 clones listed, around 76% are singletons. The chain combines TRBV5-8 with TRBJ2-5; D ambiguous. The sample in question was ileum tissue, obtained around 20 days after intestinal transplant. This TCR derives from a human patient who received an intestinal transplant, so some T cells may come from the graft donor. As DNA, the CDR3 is TGTGCCAGCAGCTCCTCGTTGACCCAGTACTTC. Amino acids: CASSSSLTQYF.